Listed below are T cell receptor beta chains from one sample, sequenced in a study of OX40 agonist ivuxolimab in advanced cancers. Libraries were prepared by immunoSEQ multiplex PCR; TCRdb keeps only in-frame clonotypes and omits some of them. The sample holds some 21,000 clones; 70% to 90% are singletons and the top ten take about 10%. This sample comprised CD4+ or CD8+ T cells sorted from blood, obtained in a trial of the OX40 agonist ivuxolimab. All receptors derive from an adult with an advanced solid tumor such as melanoma, head and neck, liver or kidney cancer. CDR3s include the opening cysteine and the closing phenylalanine or tryptophan. The D gene is left open where the match is weak. Clone size is given for some rows only: seen once, a few or many times, or a class if the clone is expanded.

D gene,V gene,clone size,J gene,CDR3 DNA,CDR3 protein
-,TRBV11-2,-,TRBJ1-1,TGTGCCAGCAGCCCCCGCCCGGGCACTGAAGCTTTCTTT,CASSPRPGTEAFF
-,TRBV6-1,-,TRBJ1-2,TGTGCCAGCAGTGAGATCACACAGGGACCCTATGGCTACACCTTC,CASSEITQGPYGYTF
TRBD2,TRBV6-1,-,TRBJ2-3,TGTGCCAGCAGTGATCCCAGACTAGCGGGGGGGCCGCGTACAGATACGCAGTATTTT,CASSDPRLAGGPRTDTQYF
-,TRBV5-6,once,TRBJ2-1,TGTGCCAGCCAGCTTATCCCGCCTAAGTGGGACAATGAGCAGTTCTTC,CASQLIPPKWDNEQFF
-,TRBV7-2,-,TRBJ2-7,TGTGCCAGCAGCTCCCCCTCCAGGTCGCAGTACTTC,CASSSPSRSQYF
-,TRBV30,-,TRBJ2-5,TGTGCCTGGAGTTTGACCCAAGAGACCCAGTACTTC,CAWSLTQETQYF
-,TRBV4-1,-,TRBJ1-3,TGCGCCAGCAGCCCTGACCAGTGGCAGTCCAACTCCAGAAACACCATATATTTT,CASSPDQWQSNSRNTIYF
-,TRBV4-1,-,TRBJ2-7,TGCGCCAGCAGCCAAGTCATCCTCTCCTACGAGCAGTACTTC,CASSQVILSYEQYF
TRBD1,TRBV19,-,TRBJ1-2,TGTGCCAGTAGTCCACAGGGGGCGATCCGTATTGGCTACACCTTC,CASSPQGAIRIGYTF
TRBD1,TRBV11-2,few,TRBJ1-2,TGTGCCAGCAGCTCACGGGACAGGTTTGAGGGCTACACCTTC,CASSSRDRFEGYTF
-,TRBV19,once,TRBJ1-1,TGTGCCAGTAGTTTCATCGACGGGGGGTCCTCTGAAGCTTTCTTT,CASSFIDGGSSEAFF
TRBD1,TRBV4-1,-,TRBJ2-5,TGCGCCAGCAGCCCTCGACAGGGCAGCCACCAAGAGACCCAGTACTTC,CASSPRQGSHQETQYF
TRBD2,TRBV19,-,TRBJ2-7,TGTTCCTCTTCTAGCGGGATCGAGCAGTACTTC,CSSSSGIEQYF
-,TRBV11-2,-,TRBJ1-1,TGTGCCAGCAGCTTAGTCGGGTTCAACACTGAAGCTTTCTTT,CASSLVGFNTEAFF
TRBD2,TRBV30,-,TRBJ2-7,TGTGCCTGGCGCCGACTAGCGGGAGGGTACGAGCAGTACTTC,CAWRRLAGGYEQYF
TRBD1,TRBV11-2,-,TRBJ2-7,TGTGCCAGCAGCTTAGTACCCGGGACAGGCCGCTACGAGCAGTACTTC,CASSLVPGTGRYEQYF
-,TRBV27,-,TRBJ2-2,TGTGCCAGCAGTTTAAGCCAGGGAACCGGGGAGCTGTTTTTT,CASSLSQGTGELFF
-,TRBV4-1,-,TRBJ2-7,TGCGCCAGCAGCCAAGAACCGTCCTCCTACGAGCAGTACTTC,CASSQEPSSYEQYF
TRBD1,TRBV27,-,TRBJ1-5,TGTGCCAGCAGTTTTACAGGGGGTAACCAGCCCCAGCATTTT,CASSFTGGNQPQHF
-,TRBV27,-,TRBJ2-3,TGTGCCAGCAGTCCCTCACCCGAATTTGCGGCTAGCACAGATACGCAGTATTTT,CASSPSPEFAASTDTQYF
-,TRBV6-1,-,TRBJ1-1,TGTGCCAGCAGAGATGGGCTATTAGCTTTCTTT,CASRDGLLAFF
-,TRBV2,-,TRBJ1-1,TGTGCCAGCAGTGAAGTCCGACACGCAAACAGGGCTTTCTTT,CASSEVRHANRAFF
-,TRBV9,-,TRBJ2-1,TGTGCCAGCAGCGTAGTGCTAGCCCATGAGCAGTTCTTC,CASSVVLAHEQFF
-,TRBV30,few,TRBJ1-1,TGTGCCTGGAGTGTACTCGACACTGAAGCTTTCTTT,CAWSVLDTEAFF
-,TRBV10-1,-,TRBJ1-1,TGCGCCAGCAGTGCAGGTGGATACGAAGCTTTCTTT,CASSAGGYEAFF
TRBD1,TRBV5-1,-,TRBJ1-4,TGCGCCAGCAGCTTGGCTCAGGGGGTCGGGAGTGAAAAACTGTTTTTT,CASSLAQGVGSEKLFF
TRBD1,TRBV13,-,TRBJ2-5,TGTGCCAGCAGCTCAAGGGACAGGGGAAGAGAGACCCAGTACTTC,CASSSRDRGRETQYF
TRBD2,TRBV27,-,TRBJ2-7,TGTGCCAGCAGTCCCACCCGGACTAGCAGAATCTACGAGCAGTACTTC,CASSPTRTSRIYEQYF
TRBD2,TRBV13,-,TRBJ2-1,TGTGCCAGCAGTGGAAGGAGAAAAGCGGGACCTTACAATGAGCAGTTCTTC,CASSGRRKAGPYNEQFF
-,TRBV2,-,TRBJ2-7,TGTGCCAGCAGCTGGGGACTCGCTTCTGGAACCTACGAGCAGTACTTC,CASSWGLASGTYEQYF
-,TRBV4-1,-,TRBJ2-3,TGCGCCAGCAGCCAAGTGGAGGGCTCAGATACGCAGTATTTT,CASSQVEGSDTQYF
-,TRBV5-1,-,TRBJ2-2,TGCGCCAGCAGCTTGGATCCCGGGGAGCTGTTTTTT,CASSLDPGELFF
-,TRBV19,-,TRBJ1-1,TGTGCCAGTGGTGGTTTGAACACTGAAGCTTTCTTT,CASGGLNTEAFF
TRBD1,TRBV12-5,-,TRBJ1-2,TGTGCTAGTGGTTCGTACGACAGGGGCTATGGCTACACCTTC,CASGSYDRGYGYTF
-,TRBV6-4,-,TRBJ2-3,TGTGCCACCTCCTGGGCACCCGGGGCAGATACGCAGTATTTT,CATSWAPGADTQYF
-,TRBV30,-,TRBJ1-5,TGTGCCTGGAGTCCTCCGGGACGGTGGGATGATCAGCCCCAGCATTTT,CAWSPPGRWDDQPQHF
-,TRBV19,-,TRBJ1-1,TGTGCCAGTAGTCCGAAGAGAGGGACTGAAGCTTTCTTT,CASSPKRGTEAFF
-,TRBV10-2,few,TRBJ2-7,TGCGCCAGCACTGCTGCGGGTGGGGGGAACTACGAGCAGTACTTC,CASTAAGGGNYEQYF
-,TRBV7-6,-,TRBJ2-6,TGTGCCAGCAGCTTAGGACAACTTGGGGCCAACGTCCTGACTTTC,CASSLGQLGANVLTF
-,TRBV19,-,TRBJ2-3,TGTGCCACATCTAGAGAAGGGCCAGATACGCAGTATTTT,CATSREGPDTQYF
TRBD1,TRBV7-1,-,TRBJ2-7,TGTGCCAGCAGCTTAGTGGGGGACAGTGGCGAGCAGTACTTC,CASSLVGDSGEQYF
-,TRBV7-2,-,TRBJ2-1,TGTGCCAGCAGCTTTCTGCAGGGAACAAACAATGAGCAGTTCTTC,CASSFLQGTNNEQFF
-,TRBV29-1,-,TRBJ2-6,TGCAGCGTTTGGGTCCCAACAAGAGCTGGGGCCAACGTCCTGACTTTC,CSVWVPTRAGANVLTF
-,TRBV6-5,-,TRBJ2-7,TGTGCCAGCAGTTACACATCGTCCGGGCTCGAGCAGTACTTC,CASSYTSSGLEQYF
-,TRBV11-3,-,TRBJ2-1,TGTGCCAGCAGCTGGACGGGACCCCCGGGGGAGCAGTTCTTC,CASSWTGPPGEQFF
TRBD1,TRBV27,-,TRBJ1-1,TGTGCCAGCAGTTTAGTCGGGACAGGGAACACTGAAGCTTTCTTT,CASSLVGTGNTEAFF
-,TRBV4-1,-,TRBJ1-2,TGCGCCAGCAGCCAAGGGGTAGGGACCGGCTACACCTTC,CASSQGVGTGYTF
-,TRBV27,-,TRBJ1-2,TGTGCCAGCAGTGAAGCCCTAGGGGCCTATGGCTACACCTTC,CASSEALGAYGYTF
-,TRBV27,once,TRBJ2-5,TGTGCCAGCATATGGGGGGAGACCCAGTACTTC,CASIWGETQYF
TRBD2,TRBV5-4,-,TRBJ2-1,TGTGCCAGCAGCCGACTAGCGGGAGGGTCGAATGAGCAGTTCTTC,CASSRLAGGSNEQFF
-,TRBV30,-,TRBJ1-1,TGTGCCTGGAAACTAGGGGTGAACACTGAAGCTTTCTTT,CAWKLGVNTEAFF
-,TRBV4-1,-,TRBJ2-7,TGCGCCAGCAGCCAAGATGAGGAGGGGTCCTCCTACGAGCAGTACTTC,CASSQDEEGSSYEQYF
TRBD1,TRBV2,-,TRBJ1-5,TGTGCCATGGGGACAGGGTGGGGACAGCCCCAGCATTTT,CAMGTGWGQPQHF
TRBD2,TRBV19,-,TRBJ2-1,TGTGCCAGTAGTATAGGACGGGGGGGATACAATGAGCAGTTCTTC,CASSIGRGGYNEQFF
TRBD2,TRBV2,-,TRBJ2-7,TGTGCCAGCAGTGGGACTAGCGGGTGGTACGAGCAGTACTTC,CASSGTSGWYEQYF
-,TRBV7-8,-,TRBJ1-2,TGTGCCAGCAGCCCCATGACGTATGGCTACACCTTC,CASSPMTYGYTF
TRBD2,TRBV9,-,TRBJ2-7,TGTGCCAGCAGCCCAGACCCAGCGGGGGCCTACGAGCAGTACTTC,CASSPDPAGAYEQYF
-,TRBV2,-,TRBJ1-1,TGTGCCAGCAGCTTTCTTCCCAAGAACACTGAAGCTTTCTTT,CASSFLPKNTEAFF
TRBD1,TRBV5-6,-,TRBJ2-7,TGTGCCAGCAGCCAGGGACAGACCTACGAGCAGTACTTC,CASSQGQTYEQYF